The 22 T cell receptor beta chains below were found in one sample sequenced in a study of cytomegalovirus exposure and HLA in healthy donors. Primers included in the PCR were 60 Vbeta and 13 Jbeta primers. Repertoires were generated with immunoSEQ multiplex PCR, while TCRdb's copy carries only in-frame clones and drops some. The table shows around 210,000 clones, with roughly 84% occurring only once. Sequencing was done on a sample of PBMCs. The receptors were sampled from a middle-aged man in good health and CMV-seronegative.

This clone was counted a single time. The chain carries TRBV27 and TRBJ1-1; D possibly corresponds to TRBD1 (6 bases). Germline loops: CDR1 MNHEY, CDR2 SMNVEV (reference sequence). Trimming cost V 7 bases and J 0 bases, with 12 bases left between them. This CDR3 is 14 amino acids long. The CDR3 nucleotides read TGTGCCAGCACCCCCAGGGGATTGAACACTGAAGCTTTCTTT. This gives the protein CASTPRGLNTEAFF.

CDR3 sequence reads: CASSLGQGRTGELFF. Written as DNA, the CDR3 is TGTGCCAGCAGCCTAGGACAGGGACGAACCGGGGAGCTGTTTTTT. The J gene is TRBJ2-2, the V gene TRBV2, with 8 bases lining up with TRBD1. The CDR3 contains 15 residues. Trimming took 6 bases from V and 5 from J; bases not matched to a gene: 8. Germline V CDR1 and CDR2: SNHLY, FYNNEI.

The chain recombines TRBV6-5 with TRBJ2-3; weak D call: TRBD2 (6 bases). Trimming took 5 bases from V and 2 from J, leaving 14 bases between them. The CDR3 spans 15 residues. Germline loops: CDR1 MNHEY, CDR2 SVGAGI. The CDR3 DNA reads as TGTGCCAGCAGTCCGGGACTGAGAAACACAGATACGCAGTATTTT. As protein: CASSPGLRNTDTQYF.

With respect to this clone: Other DNA sequences in the same sample also yield this CDR3. This sequence joins TRBV5-4 and TRBJ1-2; possibly TRBD1 for D (5 bases). V was trimmed by 4 bases and J by 5 bases, leaving 12 bases between them. The CDR3 has 13 residues. Germline V gene sequence: CDR1 SGHNT, CDR2 YYREEE (reference sequence). The CDR3, as DNA: TGTGCCAGCAGCCCTGACAGATCTTATGGCTACACCTTC. Amino acids: CASSPDRSYGYTF.

V is TRBV5-1 and J is TRBJ2-2; no definite D call. This CDR3 spans 16 amino acids. CDR1 SGHRS and CDR2 YFSETQ come from the germline V gene. Trimming left V 0 bases short and J 2 bases short, with 11 bases between. CDR3 nucleotides: TGCGCCAGCAGCTTGGCCACGACAATAAACACCGGGGAGCTGTTTTTT. As protein: CASSLATTINTGELFF.

The chain joins TRBV9 to TRBJ2-1, with D maybe TRBD2 (5 bases). The CDR3 is 14 residues long. V shed 5 bases and J shed 8 bases, with 17 bases lying between them. The germline V gene has CDR1 SGDLS and CDR2 YYNGEE. The chain's CDR3 is CASRYVGVSDEQFF. CDR3 sequence (DNA): TGTGCCAGCAGGTACGTCGGGGTGTCCGATGAGCAGTTCTTC.

The J gene is TRBJ2-3, the V gene TRBV6-1, with 10 bases that match TRBD1. Germline V lookup: CDR1 MNHNS, CDR2 SASEGT. The CDR3 has 15 amino acids. V lost 6 bases, J lost 3 bases, and 6 bases stayed unmatched. The CDR3 DNA reads as TGTGCCAGCAGCTCAGGACAGGGGGGAACAGATACGCAGTATTTT. It codes for CASSSGQGGTDTQYF.

V is TRBV5-1 and J is TRBJ2-5; possible D gene TRBD2, 6 bases. The J call may not be correct, given that the DNA end is closer to TRBJ2-7. The CDR3 consists of 13 residues. CDR1 is SGHRS, CDR2 YFSETQ, per germline. DNA for the CDR3: TGCGCCAGCAGCTTCGGGAGTTCTAACGAGCAGTACTTC. Protein sequence: CASSFGSSNEQYF.

The chain has TRBV27 and TRBJ1-5, with 9 positions matching TRBD1. This CDR3 is 15 amino acids long. Germline V lookup: CDR1 MNHEY, CDR2 SMNVEV (reference sequence). J lost 3 bases, V lost 5 bases, and 5 bases had no gene match. CDR3 coding DNA: TGTGCCAGCAGTGGGACAGGGACCGTCAATCAGCCCCAGCATTTT. This encodes CASSGTGTVNQPQHF.

This clone has only a few counts. The CDR3 nucleotides are TGTGCCAGTAGTATTCTAGCAGCCGATACGCAGTATTTT. It encodes CASSILAADTQYF. The V gene is TRBV19, the J gene TRBJ2-3; weak D call: TRBD2 (5 bases). The ends were cut back, 3 bases at V and 6 bases at J, with 10 bases in the middle. This CDR3 region has 13 residues. The germline V gene has CDR1 LNHDA and CDR2 SQIVND (reference sequence). Based on the CDR3 plus reference TRBV19 and TRBJ2-3, the full variable domain is DGGITQSPKYLFRKEGQNVTLSCEQNLNHDAMYWYRQDPGQGLRLIYYSQIVNDFQKGDIAEGYSVSREKKESFPLTVTSAQKNPTAFYLCASSILAADTQYFGPGTRLTVL.

The sample holds a few counts of this clone. This sequence joins TRBV9 and TRBJ2-3; a weak D match, TRBD2 (5 bases). Trimming took off 4 bases at V and 2 bases at J, with 11 bases between the two ends. CDR3 length equals 14 residues. Germline V gene lookup returns CDR1 SGDLS and CDR2 YYNGEE. The CDR3 nucleotides read TGTGCCAGCAGCCCTAGCTCGTACACAGATACGCAGTATTTT. Protein product: CASSPSSYTDTQYF. Full variable domain (missing parts from reference TRBV9 and TRBJ2-3): DSGVTQTPKHLITATGQRVTLRCSPRSGDLSVYWYQQSLDQGLQFLIQYYNGEERAKGNILERFSAQQFPDLHSELNLSSLELGDSALYFCASSPSSYTDTQYFGPGTRLTVL.

The rearrangement links TRBV6-1 to TRBJ2-5; 15 nucleotides agree with TRBD2. CDR1 and CDR2 (germline): MNHNS, SASEGT. This CDR3 spans 18 amino acids. The J segment lost 3 bases and the V segment lost 5 bases, leaving 10 bases of the junction unmatched. The CDR3 protein is CASSQGGLAGGNKETQYF. CDR3 DNA sequence: TGTGCCAGCAGTCAAGGGGGACTAGCGGGAGGCAACAAAGAGACCCAGTACTTC.

This chain uses TRBV5-1 with TRBJ2-1; D unclear. Germline CDR1 reads SGHRS; CDR2 reads YFSETQ. V was trimmed by 1 base and J by 9 bases, leaving 14 bases between them. The CDR3 runs 14 residues. The CDR3 DNA reads as TGCGCCAGCAGCTTGACTACCCCACCGAGTGAGCAGTTCTTC. It is translated as CASSLTTPPSEQFF.

The V and J genes are TRBV28 and TRBJ2-7, with D unresolved. V was trimmed by 2 bases and J by 2 bases, leaving 4 bases between them. From germline, CDR1 is MDHEN and CDR2 SYDVKM. This CDR3 contains 12 residues. The CDR3 reads CASSLVAYEQYF. DNA of the CDR3: TGTGCCAGCAGTTTAGTAGCCTACGAGCAGTACTTC.

Only a few counts were recorded for this clone. This chain joins TRBV27 and TRBJ1-1; TRBD1 is a possible D gene (6 bases). With 3 bases removed from V and 1 base from J, the gap between germline ends came to 9 bases. Germline loops: CDR1 MNHEY, CDR2 SMNVEV (reference sequence). This CDR3 has 14 residues. The CDR3 region is CASSFGRGNTEAFF. For the CDR3, the DNA is TGTGCCAGCAGTTTTGGCAGGGGGAACACTGAAGCTTTCTTT.

This clone was counted a few times. The chain combines TRBV5-1 with TRBJ2-3, with D perhaps matching TRBD2 (6 bases). The CDR3 loop spans 13 amino acids. Trimming removed 2 bases at V and 3 bases at J, with 7 bases between. Germline lookup yields CDR1 SGHRS and CDR2 YFSETQ. The CDR3 sequence: CASSLGTTDTQYF. The CDR3 DNA reads as TGCGCCAGCAGCTTAGGGACTACAGATACGCAGTATTTT.

J is TRBJ2-3 and V is TRBV2, with 9 bases aligning to TRBD2. Trimming at V came to 7 bases and at J to 2 bases, leaving 7 bases not matched to a gene. The CDR3 is 15 residues long. The germline CDR1 and CDR2 sequences are SNHLY and FYNNEI. CDR3 sequence reads: CASTASGILTDTQYF. The CDR3 DNA sequence: TGTGCCAGCACGGCTAGCGGGATCCTCACAGATACGCAGTATTTT. The full variable domain, with the rest looked up from reference TRBV2 and TRBJ2-3, is EPEVTQTPSHQVTQMGQEVILRCVPISNHLYFYWYRQILGQKVEFLVSFYNNEISEKSEIFDDQFSVERPDGSNFTLKIRSTKLEDSAMYFCASTASGILTDTQYFGPGTRLTVL.

This chain connects TRBV28 to TRBJ2-1, with 9 bases lining up with TRBD2. V gave up 3 bases and J gave up 5 bases; unmatched junction bases: 23. This CDR3 has 21 residues. Per germline, CDR1 MDHEN and CDR2 SYDVKM. Written as DNA, the CDR3 is TGTGCCAGCAGTTTTGGCCCGGTGGGTAGCGGGAGATGGGTTGCGGACAATGAGCAGTTCTTC. Residues: CASSFGPVGSGRWVADNEQFF.

The chain couples TRBV20-1 to TRBJ2-7; 7 bases fit TRBD2. J lost 3 bases, V lost 6 bases, and 2 bases had no gene match. CDR3 length equals 11 residues. Germline CDR1 and CDR2: DFQATT and SNEGSKA (reference sequence). The CDR3 nucleotides are TGCAGTGCAGGACTAGTCTACGAGCAGTACTTC. The encoded protein is CSAGLVYEQYF.

J is TRBJ2-7 and V is TRBV5-1; no reliable D call. The CDR3 contains 14 residues. Deletions cut 0 bases from V and 2 bases from J, with 9 bases between. The V gene's germline CDR1 is SGHRS and CDR2 YFSETQ. The CDR3 protein is CASSLESNAYEQYF. The CDR3 DNA follows: TGCGCCAGCAGCTTGGAATCCAATGCCTACGAGCAGTACTTC.

This chain connects TRBV18 to TRBJ2-7; possible D gene TRBD2, 7 bases. With 3 bases removed from V and 6 bases from J, the gap between germline ends came to 12 bases. CDR3 size: 13 residues. The germline gives CDR1 KGHSH, CDR2 LQKENI. This chain's CDR3 is CASSPQGGGEQYF. DNA for the CDR3: TGTGCCAGCTCACCCCAAGGGGGGGGCGAGCAGTACTTC.

The chain recombines TRBV6-1 with TRBJ1-5; no reliable D call. The CDR3 spans 13 residues. Between the trimmed V and J ends, which lost 6 bases and 1 base, there was a span of 7 bases. The germline V gene encodes CDR1 MNHNS and CDR2 SASEGT. CDR3 bases: TGTGCCAGCAGGTCGGGGAGCAATCAGCCCCAGCATTTT. Translating gives CASRSGSNQPQHF.